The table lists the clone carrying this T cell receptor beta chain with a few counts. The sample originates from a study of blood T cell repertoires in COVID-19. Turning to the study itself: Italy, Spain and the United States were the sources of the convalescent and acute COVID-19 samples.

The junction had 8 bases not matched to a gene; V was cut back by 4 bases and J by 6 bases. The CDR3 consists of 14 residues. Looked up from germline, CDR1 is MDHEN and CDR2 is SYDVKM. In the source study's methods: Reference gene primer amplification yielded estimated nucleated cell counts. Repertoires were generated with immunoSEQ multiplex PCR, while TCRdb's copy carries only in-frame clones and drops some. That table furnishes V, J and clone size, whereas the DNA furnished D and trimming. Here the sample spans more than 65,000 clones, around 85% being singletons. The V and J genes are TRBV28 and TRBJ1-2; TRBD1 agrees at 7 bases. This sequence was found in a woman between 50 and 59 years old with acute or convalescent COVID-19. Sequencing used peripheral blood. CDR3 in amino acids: CASSYGTATDGYTF. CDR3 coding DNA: TGTGCCAGCAGTTATGGGACAGCCACTGATGGCTACACCTTC.